Shown below are 19 T cell receptor beta chains from a single sample sequenced in a study of PD-L1 blockade in urothelial cancer. Assay: immunoSEQ multiplex PCR; the TCRdb copy retains only in-frame clones and omits some. The data hold about 69,000 clones, with roughly 89% observed a single time. The material was PBMCs, obtained around atezolizumab (anti-PD-L1) treatment. The receptors here all came from a man in his 60s with urothelial cancer.

This clone is a singleton in its sample. The V and J genes are TRBV9 and TRBJ2-3, with D possibly TRBD2 on 6 matching bases. The CDR3 consists of 16 residues. V dropped 4 bases and J dropped 2 bases, with 17 bases sitting between them. Germline assignment: CDR1 SGDLS and CDR2 YYNGEE. The DNA for the CDR3 is TGTGCCAGCAGCCCTCAGGCTGGGGGACTCACAGATACGCAGTATTTT. Protein sequence: CASSPQAGGLTDTQYF.

In DNA form, the CDR3 reads TGTGCCAGCAGCTTGCGGGAAGGGTTATCACCCCTCCACTTT. Its protein is CASSLREGLSPLHF. The chain is built from TRBV5-4 and TRBJ1-6; D gene unclear. The CDR3 sequence is 14 residues long. Trimming removed 1 base from V and 10 bases from J, with 12 bases in between. In germline, CDR1 is SGHNT, CDR2 YYREEE (reference sequence).

V usage is TRBV15 and J usage is TRBJ1-2, with 10 nucleotides matching TRBD1. The V and J ends lost 1 base and 8 bases, in that order; junction bases with no gene match: 4. CDR1 and CDR2 (germline): LNHNV, YYDKDF (reference sequence). This CDR3 is 14 amino acids long. The CDR3 DNA follows: TGTGCCACCAGCAGAGGGACAGGGGGAGAGGGCTACACCTTC. As protein: CATSRGTGGEGYTF.

The chain carries TRBV14 and TRBJ2-6; D is possibly TRBD1 (5 bases). Germline-derived CDR1 and CDR2 are SGHDN and FVKESK. V gave up 0 bases and J gave up 0 bases, with 12 bases separating them. The CDR3 loop spans 18 amino acids. The CDR3 region is CASSQETALYSGANVLTF. DNA of the CDR3: TGTGCCAGCAGCCAAGAGACAGCCTTATACTCTGGGGCCAACGTCCTGACTTTC.

This rearrangement joins TRBV5-1 to TRBJ2-3; D not resolved. Germline V gene lookup returns CDR1 SGHRS and CDR2 YFSETQ. CDR3 length: 14 amino acids. V lost 3 bases to trimming and J lost 1 base, with 9 bases between them. CDR3 nucleotide sequence: TGCGCCAGCAGCTCGCAACGGGGCACAGATACGCAGTATTTT. Translated, it gives CASSSQRGTDTQYF.

The V call is TRBV19, the J call TRBJ2-7, with 7 bases aligning to TRBD1. Germline CDR1 LNHDA, CDR2 SQIVND (reference sequence). The CDR3 totals 16 residues. V lost 4 bases and J lost 1; bases outside the gene matches: 10. The CDR3 loop is CASSSTYRGPSYEQYF. The CDR3 coding sequence is TGTGCCAGTAGTAGTACTTACAGGGGCCCATCCTACGAGCAGTACTTC.

The CDR3 sequence is CASSLARGSLGEQYF. The CDR3 DNA sequence: TGTGCCAGCAGCTTAGCTCGGGGTTCCCTCGGCGAGCAGTACTTC. The chain combines TRBV7-9 with TRBJ2-7; TRBD2 might be the D (5 bases). Trimming shortened V by 0 bases and J by 6 bases, and 15 bases separated the two germline ends. The CDR3 runs to 15 residues. Germline V gene data show CDR1 as SEHNR and CDR2 as FQNEAQ (reference sequence).

The rearrangement uses TRBV19 and TRBJ2-1, with D perhaps TRBD2 (6 bases). The ends were cut back, 7 bases at V and 7 bases at J, with 23 bases in the middle. The CDR3 runs 16 residues. The V gene's germline CDR1 is LNHDA and CDR2 SQIVND (reference sequence). The CDR3, as DNA: TGTGCCAGTACCCCCCGCGGGGACTCCCTTAATAATGAGCAGTTCTTC. Its translation: CASTPRGDSLNNEQFF.

This chain connects TRBV2 to TRBJ2-2; 8 nucleotides agree with TRBD2. J was trimmed by 7 bases and V by 2 bases; bases with no gene match: 6. This CDR3 is built from 15 residues. CDR1 and CDR2 from the germline V gene are SNHLY and FYNNEI. Written as DNA, the CDR3 is TGTGCCAGCAGTGAACTCGGACTAGCTGGCGGGGAGCTGTTTTTT. Protein product: CASSELGLAGGELFF.

This chain uses TRBV27 with TRBJ2-7; 7 bases agree with TRBD2. V gave up 6 bases and J gave up 1 base; unmatched junction bases: 12. This CDR3 region has 16 residues. The germline V gene has CDR1 MNHEY and CDR2 SMNVEV (reference sequence). The CDR3 sequence is CASRPPRGERSYEQYF. The CDR3 DNA sequence: TGTGCCAGCAGACCCCCCCGGGGGGAGCGATCCTACGAGCAGTACTTC.

The chain carries TRBV11-2 and TRBJ2-1, with D maybe TRBD2 (5 bases). This CDR3 has 16 residues. The V gene's germline CDR1 is SGHAT and CDR2 FQNNGV. Between the trimmed V and J ends, which lost 0 bases and 4 bases, there was a span of 13 bases. Here the CDR3 reads CASSLDLRTLYNEQFF. As DNA, the CDR3 is TGTGCCAGCAGCTTAGATCTAAGGACTCTTTACAATGAGCAGTTCTTC.

The gene calls are TRBV11-2 and TRBJ1-2; 7 positions agree with TRBD1. This CDR3 is built from 12 residues. Germline CDR1 and CDR2: SGHAT and FQNNGV. With 1 base clipped from V and 8 bases from J, the junction kept 1 base outside the gene matches. CDR3 bases: TGTGCCAGCAGCTTAGGACAGGGAGGCTACACCTTC. Translating it yields CASSLGQGGYTF.

This clone was counted once. The rearrangement uses TRBV29-1 and TRBJ2-5, with 7 bases identical to TRBD2. The CDR3 is 15 amino acids. In germline, CDR1 is SQVTM, CDR2 ANQGSEA. J lost 2 bases, V lost 1 base, and 7 bases had no gene match. CDR3 in DNA: TGCAGCGTTGAAGGAGTCGAGCGGGAACAAGAGACCCAGTACTTC. This encodes CSVEGVEREQETQYF.

The chain uses TRBV19 and TRBJ1-5; perhaps TRBD1 as D (6 bases). The CDR3 runs 17 residues. CDR1 LNHDA and CDR2 SQIVND come from the germline V gene (reference sequence). V was pared by 0 bases and J by 7 bases, with 19 bases between. The CDR3 sequence: CASSIDRGGKLNQPQHF. The CDR3 DNA reads TGTGCCAGTAGTATAGATCGGGGGGGCAAATTGAACCAGCCCCAGCATTTT.

The table lists this clone with a count of one. The rearrangement joins TRBV11-1 to TRBJ1-2; tentatively, D is TRBD1 (5 bases). Germline V gives CDR1 SGHAT, CDR2 FQDESV (reference sequence). Trimming took 1 base from V and 8 from J, leaving 11 bases between them. CDR3 length: 13 amino acids. The CDR3 spells CASSLEAGRGYTF. The CDR3 DNA reads as TGTGCCAGCAGCTTAGAGGCAGGGCGAGGCTACACCTTC.

CDR3 DNA sequence: TGCGCCAGCAGCTTGGACAGGGGCCGAGAGACCCAGTACTTC. Residues: CASSLDRGRETQYF. The chain carries TRBV5-1 and TRBJ2-5, with TRBD1 matching 7 bases. Germline lookup yields CDR1 SGHRS and CDR2 YFSETQ. V lost 0 bases and J lost 4; bases outside the gene matches: 3. The CDR3 loop spans 14 amino acids.

The rearrangement uses TRBV5-1 and TRBJ1-1; 7 nucleotides line up with TRBD1. Germline V gene sequence: CDR1 SGHRS, CDR2 YFSETQ. The trim removed 3 bases at V and 2 bases at J, leaving 4 bases unmatched. This CDR3 contains 14 residues. CDR3 sequence reads: CASSSGTANTEAFF. CDR3 nucleotides: TGCGCCAGCAGCTCCGGGACAGCAAACACTGAAGCTTTCTTT. The full variable domain, completed using reference TRBV5-1 and TRBJ1-1, is KAGVTQTPRYLIKTRGQQVTLSCSPISGHRSVSWYQQTPGQGLQFLFEYFSETQRNKGNFPGRFSGRQFSNSRSEMNVSTLELGDSALYLCASSSGTANTEAFFGQGTRLTVV.

This clone occurred once. V is TRBV29-1 and J is TRBJ2-7, with 9 nucleotides matching TRBD2. The ends lost 3 bases at V and 4 bases at J; junction bases unmatched: 7. Germline CDR1 and CDR2: SQVTM and ANQGSEA. The length of the CDR3 is 14 residues. CDR3 nucleotide sequence: TGCAGCGTTGATGGGCTAGCGGGATCATACGAGCAGTACTTC. As protein: CSVDGLAGSYEQYF.

The chain links TRBV5-8 to TRBJ1-3; the match to TRBD1 covers 8 bases. V gave up 4 bases and J gave up 0 bases; unmatched junction bases: 9. Germline V gene lookup returns CDR1 SGHTS and CDR2 YDEGEE. The CDR3 is 17 residues long. Here the CDR3 reads CASSTGQGLLSGNTIYF. The CDR3, as DNA: TGTGCCAGCAGCACCGGACAGGGACTACTCTCTGGAAACACCATATATTTT.